This TCR beta chain was retrieved from a study of blood T cell repertoires in COVID-19. V was pared by 6 bases and J by 10 bases, with 12 bases of the junction left unmatched. Per the germline V gene, CDR1 is MGHDK and CDR2 is SYGVNS. The CDR3 loop spans 15 amino acids. Authors' methods: Nucleated cell counts were estimated from reference gene primer amplification. Profiling relied on immunoSEQ multiplex PCR, and the TCRdb table lists in-frame clones only, not all of them. V and J calls and clone size follow that table, whereas D and trimming were derived from the DNA. The sample shows some 57,000 clones, about 91% of them seen only once. This clone was observed once.

The rearrangement links TRBV25-1 to TRBJ1-6; the match to TRBD1 covers 7 bases. The sample taken for sequencing was peripheral blood. This TCR derives from a man aged 50 or older with active COVID-19. The CDR3 DNA is TGTGCCAGCAGGGGAGGACAGGCTTGGAGCTCACCCCTCCACTTT. It codes for CASRGGQAWSSPLHF.